The sequence of this T cell receptor beta chain was determined in a study of neurological immune-mediated disorders. Findings and caveats of the study: The absence of any CDR3 amino acid sequence shared by expanded clones across subjects suggests that repertoires were private in all groups. While HTLV-1-associated myelopathy showed the greatest TCR clonal expansion, multiple sclerosis showed the least, falling below healthy controls.

The output of every sequencing run exceeded 170 million TCR-beta sequences, derived from 15-18 subjects. TCRdb re-called the 5' RACE reads through MiXCR, storing one row per CDR3 protein. The data show some 60,000 distinct CDR3 sequences, under 5.5% seen once. The germline CDR1 and CDR2 sequences are LGHNA and YNFKEQ. This CDR3 comprises 16 residues. V dropped 0 bases and J dropped 13; count of bases not matched to a gene: 9. This clonotype was recorded many times. Its antigen is undetermined. The source of this sequence is a woman aged 45-65 years with multiple sclerosis. Sequencing input: PBMCs. This rearrangement joins TRBV4-2 to TRBJ1-6; TRBD1 aligns across 10 bases. In DNA, the CDR3 is TGTGCCAGCAGCCAAGATCTGGGGACAGGGGACACGCCCCTCCACTTT. Encoded protein: CASSQDLGTGDTPLHF.